The 20 T cell receptor beta chains in this list originate from one sample, sequenced in a study of blood T cell repertoires in COVID-19. Repertoires were generated with immunoSEQ multiplex PCR, while TCRdb's copy carries only in-frame clones and drops some. The sample carries about 350,000 clones, about nine tenths recorded once. Sequencing was performed on PBMCs or T cells enriched from blood (not recorded which). The receptors come from a woman aged 25-40 years who had been exposed to COVID-19.

This chain links TRBV7-2 with TRBJ2-5; 8 nucleotides line up with TRBD1. Germline trimming cut 5 bases from V and 5 bases from J; bases unmatched to any gene: 10. This CDR3 spans 15 amino acids. The germline gives CDR1 SGHTA, CDR2 FQGNSA. Here the CDR3 reads CASSPRGQGRETQYF. The DNA of the CDR3 is TGTGCCAGCAGCCCACGTGGACAGGGAAGGGAGACCCAGTACTTC. The full variable domain, rest sourced from reference TRBV7-2 and TRBJ2-5, is GAGVSQSPSNKVTEKGKDVELRCDPISGHTALYWYRQSLGQGLEFLIYFQGNSAPDKSGLPSDRFSAERTGGSVSTLTIQRTQQEDSAVYLCASSPRGQGRETQYFGPGTRLLVL.

V gene TRBV30 combines with J gene TRBJ1-5; 7 bases map to TRBD1. CDR1 GTSNPN and CDR2 SVGIG come from the germline V gene (reference sequence). CDR3 length equals 13 residues. The trim removed 1 base at V and 4 bases at J, leaving 1 base unmatched. CDR3 nucleotide sequence: TGTGCCTGGAGTGAGACAGGGAATCAGCCCCAGCATTTT. Its translation: CAWSETGNQPQHF.

The gene calls are TRBV6-5 and TRBJ2-7; D possibly corresponds to TRBD1 (5 bases). CDR3 length equals 13 residues. CDR1 MNHEY and CDR2 SVGAGI come from the germline V gene. Trimming removed 7 bases at V and 9 bases at J, with 19 bases between. The CDR3 DNA reads TGTGCCAGCACCCCAAGGGGCCCCGAGCGGCAGTACTTC. Amino acids: CASTPRGPERQYF.

This clone was counted a few times. The CDR3, as DNA: TGTGCCAGCAGCTTAGACGTGAACACTGAAGCTTTCTTT. It is translated as CASSLDVNTEAFF. The rearrangement uses TRBV11-2 and TRBJ1-1; D is uncertain. V was clipped by 0 bases and J by 0 bases, with 2 bases between them. Per germline, CDR1 SGHAT and CDR2 FQNNGV. The CDR3 covers 13 residues.

This chain joins TRBV27 and TRBJ2-1, with TRBD2 matching over 8 bases. Germline trimming cut 2 bases from V and 7 bases from J; bases unmatched to any gene: 10. The CDR3 runs to 16 residues. Per germline, CDR1 MNHEY and CDR2 SMNVEV (reference sequence). In DNA, the CDR3 is TGTGCCAGCAGTTTAAGGGCGGGGACTAGGCCTAATGAGCAGTTCTTC. It specifies CASSLRAGTRPNEQFF.

The chain recombines TRBV9 with TRBJ2-2, with D maybe TRBD2 (6 bases). Germline V gene lookup returns CDR1 SGDLS and CDR2 YYNGEE. The CDR3 covers 16 residues. Trimming left V 0 bases short and J 0 bases short, with 9 bases between. DNA for the CDR3: TGTGCCAGCAGCGTAGATGGGGGGACGAACACCGGGGAGCTGTTTTTT. Its protein is CASSVDGGTNTGELFF.

The CDR3 DNA reads TGTGCCAGCAAAACAGCGGGCAGGGAGATGAACACTGAAGCTTTCTTT. This codes for CASKTAGREMNTEAFF. This sequence joins TRBV27 and TRBJ1-1, with D maybe TRBD1 (5 bases). Germline V lookup: CDR1 MNHEY, CDR2 SMNVEV (reference sequence). V shed 7 bases and J shed 0 bases, with 18 bases lying between them. This CDR3 has 16 amino acids.

The genes are TRBV7-9 and TRBJ1-2, with no clear D. V lost 5 bases, J lost 3 bases, and 10 bases lay in between. The CDR3 covers 13 residues. Germline CDR1 and CDR2: SEHNR and FQNEAQ (reference sequence). The CDR3: CASSNDKHYGYTF. CDR3 bases: TGTGCCAGCAGCAACGACAAGCACTATGGCTACACCTTC.

In nucleotides, the CDR3 is TGTGCCAGCTCACCACAGGGTAGCGGGAATGGGATACCCTACAATGAGCAGTTCTTC. It is translated as CASSPQGSGNGIPYNEQFF. This chain connects TRBV18 to TRBJ2-1, with TRBD2 matching over 8 bases. Germline CDR1 is KGHSH and CDR2 is LQKENI. The CDR3 is 19 amino acids. Trimming took 1 base from V and 2 from J; bases not matched to a gene: 13.

The chain employs TRBV18 and TRBJ1-1; 7 nucleotides match TRBD1. V shed 3 bases and J 6 bases; nucleotides not matched to a gene: 10. Germline CDR1 is KGHSH and CDR2 is LQKENI. The CDR3 runs 15 residues. In DNA, the CDR3 is TGTGCCAGCTCACCGGTGACAGGGACGGTCTCTGAAGCTTTCTTT. Its protein is CASSPVTGTVSEAFF.

V usage is TRBV6-2 or TRBV6-3 and J usage is TRBJ2-3; 11 positions match TRBD2. CDR1 and CDR2 (germline): MNHEY, SVGEGT. The CDR3 extends over 16 amino acids. Trimming took 6 bases from V and 5 from J; bases not matched to a gene: 10. The chain's CDR3 is CASSPRLAGREDTQYF. The CDR3 DNA reads TGTGCCAGCAGCCCTAGACTAGCGGGAAGGGAAGATACGCAGTATTTT.

The V call is TRBV5-1, the J call TRBJ1-2; 7 bases agree with TRBD1. CDR3 size: 14 residues. Germline trimming cut 5 bases from V and 6 bases from J; bases unmatched to any gene: 10. Germline V gene lookup returns CDR1 SGHRS and CDR2 YFSETQ. CDR3 bases: TGCGCCAGCAGTCAAGTAACAGGGGAGGATGGCTACACCTTC. Residues: CASSQVTGEDGYTF.

V is TRBV27 and J is TRBJ2-2, with TRBD2 as a possible D gene (5 bases). V was clipped by 3 bases and J by 6 bases, with 11 bases between them. The CDR3 is 14 residues long. Looked up from germline, CDR1 is MNHEY and CDR2 is SMNVEV (reference sequence). The CDR3 is CASSFIERPGELFF. DNA of the CDR3: TGTGCCAGCAGTTTCATAGAGCGGCCCGGGGAGCTGTTTTTT.

The table lists this clone with a few counts. This rearrangement joins TRBV28 to TRBJ2-1; D is possibly TRBD1 (6 bases). Germline V lookup: CDR1 MDHEN, CDR2 SYDVKM. V dropped 5 bases and J dropped 4 bases, with 9 bases sitting between them. This CDR3 comprises 13 residues. As DNA, the CDR3 is TGTGCCAGCAGTCCGGACAGTTACAATGAGCAGTTCTTC. As protein: CASSPDSYNEQFF.

The chain has TRBV11-2 and TRBJ1-5; D gene uncertain. Germline V gives CDR1 SGHAT, CDR2 FQNNGV. The CDR3 spans 13 residues. Between the trimmed V and J ends, which lost 6 bases and 5 bases, there was a span of 11 bases. The CDR3 loop is CASSSELHQPQHF. The CDR3 bases are TGTGCCAGCAGTTCGGAGCTTCATCAGCCCCAGCATTTT.

The V and J genes are TRBV9 and TRBJ1-6; 9 bases are a match to TRBD1. Germline assignment: CDR1 SGDLS and CDR2 YYNGEE. The CDR3 contains 15 residues. Losses at the gene ends were 4 bases for V and 7 bases for J; bases not matched to a gene: 6. Written as DNA, the CDR3 is TGTGCCAGCAGCCCTCGGACAGGGGTCAATTCACCCCTCCACTTT. Amino acids: CASSPRTGVNSPLHF.

In its sample, this clone was seen once. This chain links TRBV15 with TRBJ1-1; 7 bases match TRBD1. Germline-derived CDR1 and CDR2 are LNHNV and YYDKDF (reference sequence). The trim removed 3 bases at V and 2 bases at J, leaving 6 bases unmatched. This CDR3 contains 15 residues. CDR3 nucleotide sequence: TGTGCCACCAGCAGGCCCGGGACAGCTAACACTGAAGCTTTCTTT. Protein product: CATSRPGTANTEAFF.

The chain carries TRBV28 and TRBJ2-3; 7 nucleotides match TRBD2. This CDR3 is 15 amino acids long. With V trimmed by 7 bases and J by 1 base, 8 bases remained unmatched. The germline gives CDR1 MDHEN, CDR2 SYDVKM. In DNA form, the CDR3 reads TGTGCCAGCACGACCCCCAGCGGGGGCACAGATACGCAGTATTTT. Translation: CASTTPSGGTDTQYF.

The V call is TRBV12-3 or TRBV12-4, the J call TRBJ2-2; TRBD1 aligns across 9 bases. The CDR3 is 13 amino acids. The trim removed 10 bases at V and 5 bases at J, leaving 5 bases unmatched. The CDR3, as DNA: TGTGCCAACAGGGGGCGCTTGACCGGGGAGCTGTTTTTT. Amino acid sequence: CANRGRLTGELFF.

This chain joins TRBV27 and TRBJ2-7, with D maybe TRBD2 (6 bases). This CDR3 has 17 residues. CDR1 MNHEY and CDR2 SMNVEV come from the germline V gene (reference sequence). V dropped 11 bases and J dropped 2 bases, with 28 bases sitting between them. Here the CDR3 DNA reads TGTGCCGCTAATGGGACTGGAGGTTTAGGGTGTCCCTACGAGCAGTACTTC. Its protein product is CAANGTGGLGCPYEQYF.